A selection of T cell receptor beta chains follows, all from one sample in a study of T-cell reconstitution after alpha-beta-depleted transplantation in children. TCRdb re-analysed the PCR reads in MiXCR, keeping a single row per CDR3 protein. Of 97,000 or so distinct CDR3 sequences listed, under 9% were seen once; the top ten hold 16%. The source was PBMCs, collected before TCRalphabeta/CD19-depleted stem cell transplant. These receptor sequences come from a boy younger than 10 with acute lymphoblastic leukemia, due to receive a stem cell transplant. Each CDR3 is given with its conserved first and last residue. Only some rows state a clone size, as once, few, many or a class for expanded clones.

clone_size,j_call,v_call,cdr3_aa
many,TRBJ2-7,TRBV9,CASSLVGGTDEQYF
many,TRBJ2-7,TRBV3-1,CASSQGQGTYEQYF
-,TRBJ2-7,TRBV4-3,CASSLETGGEQYF
few,TRBJ1-1,TRBV11-2,CASSLDPGWGTEAFF
few,TRBJ2-5,TRBV20-1,CSARDSGGETQYF
-,TRBJ2-7,TRBV15,CATSRVRPDYGEQYF
-,TRBJ2-5,TRBV24-1,CAAFYPNRGAAFQETQYF
few,TRBJ2-7,TRBV19,CASSPRTGGLSYEQYF
few,TRBJ2-1,TRBV2,CASRLAGEWDNEQFF
many,TRBJ1-1,TRBV29-1,CSVEDRGQGAEAFF
many,TRBJ1-4,TRBV7-8,CASSSRQGVNEKLFF
many,TRBJ1-1,TRBV6-7,CASSYSGRGAFF
many,TRBJ2-1,TRBV4-1,CASSQYGQGEQFF
-,TRBJ2-7,TRBV4-2,CASSQEGQSSYEQYF
-,TRBJ2-6,TRBV11-2,CASSFYGSGANVLTF
once,TRBJ1-4,TRBV28,CASSLLGRINEKLFF
many,TRBJ2-7,TRBV15,CATSRVRGPYEQYF
many,TRBJ2-1,TRBV2,CASIIQGGNEQFF
many,TRBJ2-7,TRBV6-5,CASSTDAMGLNEQYF
few,TRBJ1-5,TRBV12-3/TRBV12-4,CASSFSFSNQPQHF
-,TRBJ2-7,TRBV20-1,CSVRTGAEEYF
-,TRBJ2-7,TRBV27,CASSVGQGASPYEQYF
few,TRBJ1-6,TRBV6-5,CASSYGRDNSPLHF
many,TRBJ1-1,TRBV12-3/TRBV12-4,CASSFPPAGLNEAFF
-,TRBJ1-5,TRBV6-1,CAIDGVAQPQHF
many,TRBJ2-3,TRBV20-1,CSAREGASRWDTQYF
many,TRBJ2-1,TRBV11-1,CASSSTSGGPRLGYNEQFF
few,TRBJ1-6,TRBV6-5,CASSYQGGSPLHF
many,TRBJ1-1,TRBV12-3/TRBV12-4,CASSWGGNTEAFF
many,TRBJ1-2,TRBV24-1,CATRDLNYGYTF
few,TRBJ2-3,TRBV4-1,CASSQGDATDTQYF
-,TRBJ2-7,TRBV14,CASSLLRRASGPKAYEQYF
many,TRBJ1-6,TRBV5-1,CASSETENSPLHF
-,TRBJ2-1,TRBV11-2,CASSLMRGPNNEQFF
many,TRBJ1-5,TRBV4-2,CASSQVDRGRQPQHF
-,TRBJ2-7,TRBV7-9,CASSFQGESYEQYF
once,TRBJ2-7,TRBV2,CAKGQPSSYEQYF
-,TRBJ2-7,TRBV6-5,CASILDRGRNEQYF
few,TRBJ1-2,TRBV6-1,CASSEVVVGYGYTF
-,TRBJ1-2,TRBV15,CATSRDSRQGLDYGYTF
many,TRBJ2-5,TRBV12-3/TRBV12-4,CASTRGALETQYF
few,TRBJ1-6,TRBV9,CASSVGPGRYSPLHF
few,TRBJ1-1,TRBV28,CASTDPARANTEAFF
-,TRBJ2-1,TRBV9,CASSVVPGTEEQFF
many,TRBJ2-5,TRBV11-2,CASSLVGGLETQYF
-,TRBJ2-1,TRBV11-2,CASRLGSGEQFF
many,TRBJ1-3,TRBV6-1,CASSEALLGAASGNTIYF
many,TRBJ2-7,TRBV5-6,CASSLSPGTGGYEQYF
many,TRBJ1-2,TRBV4-1,CASSQTTGFNYGYTF
once,TRBJ2-7,TRBV19,CASSSGGASYEQYF
few,TRBJ1-5,TRBV20-1,CSALRGNSNQPQHF
few,TRBJ1-1,TRBV6-4,CASSVEGGTEAFF
many,TRBJ2-4,TRBV15,CATSRGGEQNIQYF
many,TRBJ1-5,TRBV5-1,CASSLGELGQPQHF